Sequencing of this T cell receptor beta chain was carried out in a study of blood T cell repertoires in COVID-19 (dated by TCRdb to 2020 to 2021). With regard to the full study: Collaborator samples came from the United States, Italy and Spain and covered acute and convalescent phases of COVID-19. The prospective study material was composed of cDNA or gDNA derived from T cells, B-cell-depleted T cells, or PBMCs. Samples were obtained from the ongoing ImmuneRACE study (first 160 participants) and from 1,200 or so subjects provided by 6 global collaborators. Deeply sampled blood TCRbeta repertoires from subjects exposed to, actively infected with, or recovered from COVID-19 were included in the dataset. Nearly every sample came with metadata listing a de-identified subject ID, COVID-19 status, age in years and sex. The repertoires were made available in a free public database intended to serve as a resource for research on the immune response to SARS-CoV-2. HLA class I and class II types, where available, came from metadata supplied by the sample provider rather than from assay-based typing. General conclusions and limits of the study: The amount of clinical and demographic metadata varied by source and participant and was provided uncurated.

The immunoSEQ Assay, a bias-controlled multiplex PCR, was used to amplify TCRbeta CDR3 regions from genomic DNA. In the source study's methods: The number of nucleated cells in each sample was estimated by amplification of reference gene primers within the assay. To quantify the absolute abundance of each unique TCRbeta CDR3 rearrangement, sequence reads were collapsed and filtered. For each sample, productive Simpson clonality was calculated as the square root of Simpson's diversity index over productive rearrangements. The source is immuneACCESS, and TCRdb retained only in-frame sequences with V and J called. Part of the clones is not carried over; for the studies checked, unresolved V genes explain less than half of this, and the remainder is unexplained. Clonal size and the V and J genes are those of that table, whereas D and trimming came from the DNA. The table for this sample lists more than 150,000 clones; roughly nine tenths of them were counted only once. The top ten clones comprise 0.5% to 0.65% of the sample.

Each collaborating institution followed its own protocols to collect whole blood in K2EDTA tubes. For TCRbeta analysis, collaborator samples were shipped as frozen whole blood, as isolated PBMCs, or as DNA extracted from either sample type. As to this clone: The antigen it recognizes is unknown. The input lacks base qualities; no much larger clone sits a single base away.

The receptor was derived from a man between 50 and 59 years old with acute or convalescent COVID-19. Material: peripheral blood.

The CDR3 loop reads CASSRGPDRRNTGELFF. The DNA reads as follows: TGTGCCAGCTCACGAGGGCCAGACAGGAGAAACACCGGGGAGCTGTTTTTT. The receptor chain draws on TRBV18 and TRBJ2-2; TRBD1 might be the D gene, on 6 matching bases. The germline V gene yields KGHSH for CDR1 and LQKENI for CDR2. The junction carries 17 bases between V and J, which are trimmed by 4 bases and 2 bases respectively. The CDR3, cysteine through phenylalanine, is 17 amino acids long. Solely the CDR3 DNA is kept, with 51 bases framed from the first base.